These 24 T cell receptor beta chains originate from one sample sequenced in a study of vaccination and CD4 T cells after COVID-19. Which antigens these TCRs recognize remains unknown. Cultured CD4+ T cell DNA was sequenced using the Oncomine TCR Beta short-read assay. TCRdb fed the PCR reads into MiXCR, producing one record per CDR3 protein. Here the sample spans 3,500 to 4,000 distinct CDR3 sequences, roughly two thirds being singletons. Indicated treatment: roughly 11-day PBMC culture with coronavirus spike peptide pools or control peptides (ViraFEST assay). Sequencing was carried out using CD4+ T cells from blood, cultured in vitro. The source of these receptors is a human donor who had recovered from COVID-19.

The V and J genes are TRBV10-3 and TRBJ2-3, with 12 bases matching TRBD2. This CDR3 region has 15 residues. The V gene end was trimmed by 6 bases and the J gene end by 6 bases; junction bases not matched to a gene: 7. Germline assignment: CDR1 ENHRY and CDR2 SYGVKD. The CDR3 sequence is CAISTRTSGADTQYF. The DNA for the CDR3 is TGTGCCATCAGCACACGGACTAGCGGGGCCGATACGCAGTATTTT.

The chain combines TRBV20-1 with TRBJ1-4, with D tentatively TRBD1 (5 bases). Trimming removed 3 bases at V and 7 bases at J, with 15 bases between. In germline, CDR1 is DFQATT, CDR2 SNEGSKA (reference sequence). This CDR3 spans 14 amino acids. CDR3 bases: TGCAGTGCTAGGCGTTGGGGGGATCGTGAAAAACTGTTTTTT. It codes for CSARRWGDREKLFF.

The J gene is TRBJ2-6, the V gene TRBV6-5, with D possibly being TRBD1 or TRBD2 (5 bases each). Deletions cut 4 bases from V and 2 bases from J, with 9 bases between. Germline CDR1 and CDR2: MNHEY and SVGAGI. The CDR3 runs to 15 residues. The CDR3 DNA reads as TGTGCCAGCAGTTTCGGGACGGCTGGGGCCAACGTCCTGACTTTC. This translates into CASSFGTAGANVLTF.

The CDR3 sequence: CASSAAGTGGSPLHF. The CDR3 nucleotides are TGTGCCAGCAGTGCGGCCGGGACAGGGGGTTCACCCCTCCACTTT. The chain recombines TRBV6-1 with TRBJ1-6; 11 nucleotides match TRBD1. Germline loops: CDR1 MNHNS, CDR2 SASEGT. The J segment lost 9 bases and the V segment lost 4 bases, leaving 5 bases of the junction unmatched. The CDR3 sequence is 15 residues long.

This clonotype has just one count. The chain has TRBV18 and TRBJ1-1; no firm D call. CDR1 KGHSH and CDR2 LQKENI come from the germline V gene. Trimming cost V 1 base and J 8 bases, with 11 bases left between them. The length of the CDR3 is 13 residues. The CDR3 region has the DNA TGTGCCAGCTCACCACAGACGGGGTCCGAAGCTTTCTTT. It translates to CASSPQTGSEAFF.

The chain has TRBV18 and TRBJ2-2; D not resolved. The V gene lost 0 bases and the J gene lost 1 base, with 3 bases spanning the gap. The CDR3 sequence is 14 residues long. The germline CDR1 and CDR2 sequences are KGHSH and LQKENI. The CDR3 reads CASSPPVNTGELFF. The CDR3 region has the DNA TGTGCCAGCTCACCACCCGTGAACACCGGGGAGCTGTTTTTT.

In its sample, this clonotype was seen a few times. This chain connects TRBV30 to TRBJ1-2; D remains unclear. CDR1 is GTSNPN, CDR2 SVGIG, per germline (reference sequence). Trimming left V 5 bases short and J 8 bases short, with 12 bases between. This CDR3 spans 11 amino acids. This CDR3 reads CAWSWEGGYTF. The CDR3 region has the DNA TGTGCCTGGTCGTGGGAAGGAGGCTACACCTTC. Together with reference TRBV30 and TRBJ1-2, the CDR3 gives the full variable domain: SQTIHQWPATLVQPVGSPLSLECTVEGTSNPNLYWYRQAAGRGLQLLFYSVGIGQISSEVPQNLSASRPQDRQFILSSKKLLLSDSGFYLCAWSWEGGYTFGSGTRLTVV.

CDR3 region: CASSQLRQGWNYGYTF. CDR3 sequence (DNA): TGTGCCAGCAGTCAACTCCGGCAGGGGTGGAACTATGGCTACACCTTC. The rearrangement links TRBV6-1 to TRBJ1-2; D perhaps matches TRBD1 (6 bases). This CDR3 has 16 residues. The germline V gene encodes CDR1 MNHNS and CDR2 SASEGT. The V and J ends lost 5 bases and 2 bases respectively, with 18 bases between them.

The rearrangement uses TRBV5-1 and TRBJ2-1; D gene unclear. Germline assignment: CDR1 SGHRS and CDR2 YFSETQ. The CDR3 is 15 amino acids. Trimming removed 0 bases from V and 0 bases from J, with 7 bases in between. CDR3 region: CASSLEPLSYNEQFF. For the CDR3, the DNA is TGCGCCAGCAGCTTGGAGCCGCTCTCCTACAATGAGCAGTTCTTC. Drawing the rest from reference TRBV5-1 and TRBJ2-1, the complete variable domain is KAGVTQTPRYLIKTRGQQVTLSCSPISGHRSVSWYQQTPGQGLQFLFEYFSETQRNKGNFPGRFSGRQFSNSRSEMNVSTLELGDSALYLCASSLEPLSYNEQFFGPGTRLTVL.

The V and J genes are TRBV20-1 and TRBJ2-7, with TRBD1 matching over 8 bases. The CDR3 contains 13 residues. CDR1 is DFQATT and CDR2 is SNEGSKA in the germline V gene (reference sequence). V lost 2 bases and J lost 6; bases outside the gene matches: 6. CDR3 protein: CSARWTGLVEQYF. DNA for the CDR3: TGCAGTGCTAGATGGACAGGGCTCGTCGAGCAGTACTTC.

This clonotype has just a few counts. The rearrangement links TRBV5-4 to TRBJ1-2; no definite D call. The CDR3 spans 13 residues. CDR1 is SGHNT and CDR2 is YYREEE in the germline V gene (reference sequence). The V end lost 1 base, the J end lost 4 bases, and 8 bases lay between the germline ends. The CDR3 reads CASSLRGVYGYTF. The CDR3 bases are TGTGCCAGCAGCTTGCGGGGTGTCTATGGCTACACCTTC.

The chain combines TRBV10-3 with TRBJ2-7, with 9 bases fitting TRBD1. This CDR3 is built from 15 residues. CDR1 and CDR2 (germline): ENHRY, SYGVKD. V trimming: 0 bases; J trimming: 8 bases; junction bases outside the gene matches: 8. CDR3 in DNA: TGTGCCATCAGTGAGTCGACAGGGGGGGCAGGTCAGCAGTACTTC. This translates into CAISESTGGAGQQYF.

The chain links TRBV30 to TRBJ1-2, with D unclear. Trimming took 2 bases from V and 8 from J, leaving 15 bases between them. The germline V gene encodes CDR1 GTSNPN and CDR2 SVGIG (reference sequence). The length of the CDR3 is 13 residues. DNA of the CDR3: TGTGCCTGGAGTACCACCCAAATGAGAGGCTACACCTTC. Its translation is CAWSTTQMRGYTF.

This clonotype was observed once. This chain uses TRBV12-3 or TRBV12-4 with TRBJ1-2; the D is unclear. The CDR3 contains 12 residues. Trimming took off 3 bases at V and 0 bases at J, with 2 bases between the two ends. For the CDR3, the DNA is TGTGCCAGCAGTTTCTCTAACTATGGCTACACCTTC. Residues: CASSFSNYGYTF.

V and J are TRBV12-3 or TRBV12-4 and TRBJ1-2; 7 bases line up with TRBD1. The CDR3 has 15 residues. Trimming at V came to 4 bases and at J to 4 bases, leaving 9 bases not matched to a gene. For the CDR3, the DNA is TGTGCCAGCAGTTCTAGGGACAGCTCACCCTATGGCTACACCTTC. As protein: CASSSRDSSPYGYTF.

This chain joins TRBV6-4 and TRBJ1-2; D gene ambiguous. Germline V gene sequence: CDR1 MRHNA, CDR2 SNTAGT. Trimming took off 2 bases at V and 9 bases at J, with 19 bases between the two ends. The CDR3 is made up of 15 amino acids. CDR3 loop: CASSDVRGPLTSYTF. CDR3 coding DNA: TGTGCCAGCAGTGACGTTAGAGGGCCCCTCACAAGCTACACCTTC.

The chain combines TRBV20-1 with TRBJ1-1; D gene unclear. The ends were cut back, 8 bases at V and 1 base at J, with 14 bases in the middle. The CDR3 runs 13 residues. Germline V gives CDR1 DFQATT, CDR2 SNEGSKA (reference sequence). CDR3 region: CSPEADRNTEAFF. As DNA, the CDR3 is TGCAGTCCCGAGGCTGACCGGAACACTGAAGCTTTCTTT.

This clonotype was seen once. This chain links TRBV20-1 with TRBJ1-6; 7 bases agree with TRBD1. Germline CDR1 is DFQATT and CDR2 is SNEGSKA (reference sequence). V was clipped by 0 bases and J by 5 bases; unmatched bases: 10. CDR3 size: 17 residues. Here the CDR3 reads CSAREGGTGLDNSPLHF. The CDR3, as DNA: TGCAGTGCTAGAGAAGGGGGCACGGGCTTGGATAATTCACCCCTCCACTTT.

This rearrangement joins TRBV7-3 to TRBJ2-7, with D possibly matching TRBD1 (6 bases). V gave up 2 bases and J gave up 2 bases, with 13 bases separating them. The CDR3 contains 15 residues. CDR1 is SGHTA, CDR2 FQGTGA, per germline. Here the CDR3 reads CASSLRQGLPYEQYF. CDR3 sequence (DNA): TGTGCCAGCAGCTTACGGCAGGGGCTACCCTACGAGCAGTACTTC.

This clonotype was found once. The V gene is TRBV21-1, the J gene TRBJ2-1; the table's D call, TRBD1, has no DNA check behind it. TRBV21-1 is designated a pseudogene. This CDR3 has 13 residues. Here the CDR3 reads CASSKWIGGQQFF. CDR3 in DNA: TGTGCCAGCAGCAAATGGATAGGGGGACAACAGTTCTTC.

This clonotype was seen more than once but under ten times. V is TRBV10-3 and J is TRBJ1-2; tentatively, D is TRBD1 (6 bases). Germline CDR1 ENHRY, CDR2 SYGVKD. The CDR3 runs to 14 residues. V was trimmed by 6 bases and J by 4 bases, leaving 15 bases between them. The CDR3 loop reads CAISLGQSAYGYTF. Written as DNA, the CDR3 is TGTGCCATCAGCCTGGGACAATCCGCCTATGGCTACACCTTC.

This clonotype was detected once. The rearrangement uses TRBV20-1 and TRBJ2-3; TRBD2 aligns across 8 bases. Germline V gene lookup returns CDR1 DFQATT and CDR2 SNEGSKA (reference sequence). The CDR3 has 16 amino acids. The V segment lost 0 bases and the J segment 4 bases; nucleotides outside the gene matches: 9. The CDR3 sequence: CSARDLGGGYSDTQYF. CDR3 DNA: TGCAGTGCTAGAGATCTCGGGGGGGGGTACTCAGATACGCAGTATTTT.

The CDR3 nucleotides read TGTGCCAGCAGTCCTGCCCAGGGGGCGGGAGAGCAGTACTTC. Protein product: CASSPAQGAGEQYF. The chain couples TRBV12-3 or TRBV12-4 to TRBJ2-7, with 8 bases matching TRBD1. This CDR3 comprises 14 residues. The junction had 10 bases not matched to a gene; V was cut back by 5 bases and J by 7 bases.

This clonotype was detected a few times. This chain connects TRBV2 to TRBJ1-2, with D possibly TRBD1 on 5 matching bases. Per germline, CDR1 SNHLY and CDR2 FYNNEI. This CDR3 is built from 14 residues. Trimming took 7 bases from V and 7 from J, leaving 19 bases between them. The CDR3, as DNA: TGTGCCAGCAACCCGGGCAGGGAACCCTCTGGCTACACCTTC. This translates into CASNPGREPSGYTF.